The entry below describes one T cell receptor (beta chain). How the authors handled the data: Estimation of nucleated cell counts was performed using reference gene primer amplification. TCRdb's table, derived via immunoSEQ multiplex PCR, lists solely in-frame clones and lacks some. The DNA was the basis for D and trimming; V, J and clone size are from that table. The sample carries tens of thousands of clones, roughly 78% recorded once. CDR3 length equals 16 residues. Germline V CDR1 and CDR2: SGHTA, FQGNSA. V lost 0 bases and J 1 base, leaving 12 bases between the germline ends. This sample is part of a study of blood T cell repertoires in COVID-19. The overall study: Italy, Spain and the United States were the sources of the convalescent and acute COVID-19 samples. The analysed material was cDNA or gDNA that came from T cells, B-cell-depleted T cells, or PBMCs.

V is TRBV7-2 and J is TRBJ2-5, with a weak D call TRBD1 (6 bases). Sequencing was done on a sample of peripheral blood. This receptor was obtained from a man aged 50 or older with active or convalescent COVID-19. The DNA of the CDR3 is TGTGCCAGCAGCTTAGCCCTTGGGGGCCTCCAAGAGACCCAGTACTTC. As protein: CASSLALGGLQETQYF.